What follows are 22 T cell receptor beta chains derived from one specimen sequenced in a study of regulatory T cells in long-lasting Graves disease. Library construction for TCR beta used iRepertoire HTBI primers and Arm-PCR of CDR3 regions. TCRdb reprocessed the multiplex PCR reads via MiXCR and lists one record per CDR3 protein. Among hundreds of thousands of distinct CDR3 sequences, around 15% were seen once, and the ten largest hold around 25%. Time point denoted: newly diagnosed GD, antithyroid drugs for less than 3 months. The TCR library was prepared using RNA isolated from PBMCs. The data also belong to a second study, concerning T cells in Graves' hyperthyroidism and ophthalmopathy.

This specimen consisted of peripheral blood mononuclear cells (PBMCs), obtained at new diagnosis, from a patient treated with antithyroid drugs. The receptor source for this set is a woman aged 40-65 years with Graves disease.

The chain links TRBV30 to TRBJ1-5; 12 bases align to TRBD1. The CDR3 is 16 residues long. Germline V gives CDR1 GTSNPN, CDR2 SVGIG (reference sequence). The V and J ends lost 6 bases and 5 bases, in that order; junction bases with no gene match: 11. CDR3 region: CACGRWDRGPDQPQHF. Written as DNA, the CDR3 is TGTGCCTGCGGCCGGTGGGACAGGGGGCCGGATCAGCCCCAGCATTTT.

There are a few counts of this clonotype. The CDR3 region is CASSPGTASPYEQYF. In DNA, the CDR3 is TGTGCCAGCAGCCCCGGGACAGCATCCCCCTACGAGCAGTACTTC. The V call is TRBV3-1, the J call TRBJ2-7; 7 positions match TRBD1. With V trimmed by 4 bases and J by 2 bases, 8 bases remained unmatched. Germline CDR1 reads LGHDT; CDR2 reads YNNKEL (reference sequence). The CDR3 is 15 amino acids.

The chain uses TRBV7-8 and TRBJ1-6; perhaps TRBD1 as D (6 bases). Germline values: CDR1 SGHVS, CDR2 FQNEAQ. There are 15 residues in the CDR3. V was pared by 1 base and J by 6 bases, with 10 bases between. CDR3 DNA: TGTGCCAGCAGCTTAGTTGCAGGGGTTAATTCACCCCTCCACTTT. The encoded protein is CASSLVAGVNSPLHF.

There are many counts of this clonotype. The rearrangement links TRBV5-1 to TRBJ1-1; D remains ambiguous. V shed 4 bases and J shed 1 base, with 11 bases lying between them. Germline CDR1 reads SGHRS; CDR2 reads YFSETQ. The CDR3 contains 14 residues. The CDR3 reads CASSADGPNTEAFF. The CDR3 nucleotides read TGCGCCAGCAGCGCGGACGGCCCGAACACTGAAGCTTTCTTT.

The chain carries TRBV18 and TRBJ2-1; no firm D call. The V end was cut by 3 bases, the J end by 6 bases, with 6 bases between. The CDR3 has 12 residues. The germline V gene encodes CDR1 KGHSH and CDR2 LQKENI. The CDR3 DNA reads as TGTGCCAGCTCACCGGACGTCAATGAGCAGTTCTTC. Its translation: CASSPDVNEQFF. Full variable domain (rest looked up from reference TRBV18 and TRBJ2-1): NAGVMQNPRHLVRRRGQEARLRCSPMKGHSHVYWYRQLPEEGLKFMVYLQKENIIDESGMPKERFSAEFPKEGPSILRIQQVVRGDSAAYFCASSPDVNEQFFGPGTRLTVL.

The rearrangement joins TRBV5-1 to TRBJ2-1; TRBD2 matches at 11 bases. This CDR3 spans 15 amino acids. J gave up 9 bases and V 4 bases, and 9 bases lay outside the gene matches. Germline V lookup: CDR1 SGHRS, CDR2 YFSETQ. For the CDR3, the DNA is TGCGCCAGCAGCGCGGGGACTAGCGGTGATATTGAGCAGTTCTTC. Its translation is CASSAGTSGDIEQFF.

This clonotype was counted only a few times. The missing conserved phenylalanine or tryptophan at the end of this CDR3 makes a read error likely. This sequence joins TRBV4-1 and TRBJ2-7, with 9 bases aligning to TRBD1. Looked up from germline, CDR1 is MGHRA and CDR2 is YSYEKL. V shed 1 base, J shed 2 bases, and the junction held 0 bases outside the gene matches. The CDR3 runs 14 residues. CDR3 bases: TGCGCCAGCAGCCAAGGGGACAGGGCCTACGAGCAGTACCTC. This gives the protein CASSQGDRAYEQYL.

As to this clonotype: One end of the junction is discordant with germline, which a read error may explain. The V gene is TRBV5-1, the J gene TRBJ2-6, with 10 bases fitting TRBD1. This CDR3 has 18 amino acids. Germline CDR1 SGHRS, CDR2 YFSETQ. Written as DNA, the CDR3 is TGTGCCAGCAGCTTGACCGGACAGGGGGTTTCTGGGGCCAACGTCCTGACTTTC. Protein sequence: CASSLTGQGVSGANVLTF. Based on the CDR3 plus reference TRBV5-1 and TRBJ2-6, the full variable domain is KAGVTQTPRYLIKTRGQQVTLSCSPISGHRSVSWYQQTPGQGLQFLFEYFSETQRNKGNFPGRFSGRQFSNSRSEMNVSTLELGDSALYLCASSLTGQGVSGANVLTFGAGSRLTVL.

The V call is TRBV19, the J call TRBJ2-2; the D gene could be TRBD1 or TRBD2 (5 bases each). The CDR3 covers 15 residues. V was clipped by 7 bases and J by 4 bases, with 16 bases between them. Germline-derived CDR1 and CDR2 are LNHDA and SQIVND (reference sequence). This CDR3 reads CASTSGPGTTGELFF. In nucleotides, the CDR3 is TGTGCCAGTACATCGGGGCCAGGGACCACCGGGGAGCTGTTTTTT.

With respect to this clonotype: Since a much larger clone is just one base distant, this may be a read error. J is TRBJ2-1 and V is TRBV20-1, with D perhaps TRBD1 or TRBD2 (5 bases each). Germline CDR1 DFQATT, CDR2 SNEGSKA (reference sequence). The CDR3 spans 11 residues. The CDR3 loop reads CSTRGDNEQFF. The CDR3 nucleotides are TGCAGTACTAGGGGCGACAATGAGCAGTTCTTC.

This clonotype came up once. This rearrangement joins TRBV20-1 to TRBJ1-6; 7 bases line up with TRBD1. The J segment lost 8 bases and the V segment lost 6 bases, leaving 7 bases of the junction unmatched. CDR3 length equals 13 residues. The germline V gene has CDR1 DFQATT and CDR2 SNEGSKA (reference sequence). The CDR3 DNA reads TGCAGTGCAAAGACAGGGACTGATTCACCCCTCCACTTT. This gives the protein CSAKTGTDSPLHF.

This clonotype was observed at least ten times. V usage is TRBV4-1 and J usage is TRBJ2-5; a weak D match, TRBD2 (7 bases). Germline CDR1 is MGHRA and CDR2 is YSYEKL. The CDR3 spans 15 residues. V was shortened by 0 bases and J by 5 bases, with 13 bases between the two germline ends. The DNA for the CDR3 is TGCGCCAGCAGCCAAGACTCGGGGGGCCGGGAGACCCAGTACTTC. It encodes CASSQDSGGRETQYF.

This clonotype was picked up many times. This rearrangement joins TRBV13 to TRBJ2-5; 9 bases are shared with TRBD1. This CDR3 comprises 14 residues. Unmatched junction bases numbered 6, after V lost 5 bases and J lost 5 bases. From germline, CDR1 is PRHDT and CDR2 FYEKMQ (reference sequence). The CDR3 sequence is CASSEGQGSETQYF. CDR3 DNA: TGTGCCAGCAGCGAGGGACAGGGTTCCGAGACCCAGTACTTC.

The J gene is TRBJ2-2, the V gene TRBV6-1, with unresolved D. The germline CDR1 and CDR2 sequences are MNHNS and SASEGT. The ends were cut back, 5 bases at V and 5 bases at J, with 12 bases in the middle. The CDR3 is 14 amino acids. The CDR3 spells CASSPLKETGELFF. Written as DNA, the CDR3 is TGTGCCAGCAGTCCCCTCAAGGAGACCGGGGAGCTGTTTTTT.

The V call is TRBV20-1, the J call TRBJ2-1; D remains ambiguous. Trimming took off 3 bases at V and 3 bases at J, with 12 bases between the two ends. This CDR3 is built from 14 residues. Germline V gene lookup returns CDR1 DFQATT and CDR2 SNEGSKA (reference sequence). CDR3 nucleotide sequence: TGCAGTGCTAGTCGCCAGGTATACTACAATGAGCAGTTCTTC. It encodes CSASRQVYYNEQFF.

This clonotype was observed a few times. The rearrangement joins TRBV19 to TRBJ1-2, with D hard to call. Trimming removed 1 base at V and 5 bases at J, with 11 bases between. Germline CDR1 and CDR2: LNHDA and SQIVND (reference sequence). This CDR3 has 14 residues. The CDR3 here is CASSIGRTDYGYTF. The CDR3 region has the DNA TGTGCCAGTAGTATAGGCCGCACGGATTATGGCTACACCTTC.

This clonotype has only a few counts. The J gene is TRBJ2-7, the V gene TRBV11-3, with 9 positions matching TRBD2. The ends lost 2 bases at V and 4 bases at J; junction bases unmatched: 9. Germline CDR1 and CDR2: SGHNT and YENEEA. There are 16 residues in the CDR3. CDR3 in amino acids: CASSLLPSGDYYEQYF. CDR3 bases: TGTGCCAGCAGCTTACTACCTAGCGGGGATTATTACGAGCAGTACTTC.

The rearrangement links TRBV29-1 to TRBJ2-6, with a possible D match to TRBD1 (6 bases). CDR3 length equals 14 residues. V was cut by 6 bases and J by 0 bases, with 9 bases left in between. The V gene's germline CDR1 is SQVTM and CDR2 ANQGSEA. This chain's CDR3 is CSVRTVSGANVLTF. Written as DNA, the CDR3 is TGCAGCGTCAGGACAGTCTCTGGGGCCAACGTCCTGACTTTC.

V usage is TRBV5-1 and J usage is TRBJ2-1, with 9 bases aligning to TRBD1. The V gene's germline CDR1 is SGHRS and CDR2 YFSETQ. The CDR3 has 15 amino acids. V shed 4 bases, J shed 2 bases, and the junction held 4 bases outside the gene matches. CDR3 DNA: TGCGCCAGCAGCAAAGGACAGGGGACCTACAATGAGCAGTTCTTC. It specifies CASSKGQGTYNEQFF.

This clonotype has a count of ten or more. For the CDR3, the DNA is TGTGCCAGCACTTATCACACGGGACAGTATGGCTACACCTTC. Translation: CASTYHTGQYGYTF. The chain is built from TRBV2 and TRBJ1-2; 7 positions match TRBD1. CDR1 SNHLY and CDR2 FYNNEI come from the germline V gene. This CDR3 has 14 residues. J was trimmed by 5 bases and V by 7 bases; bases with no gene match: 10.

The chain links TRBV10-3 to TRBJ1-6, with 7 positions matching TRBD1. Trimming cost V 8 bases and J 4 bases; bases outside gene matches: 8. From germline, CDR1 is ENHRY and CDR2 SYGVKD. The CDR3 runs 15 residues. CDR3 in amino acids: CAIRQGIGYNSPLHF. The CDR3 nucleotides read TGTGCCATCCGACAGGGAATCGGGTATAATTCACCCCTCCACTTT.

This clonotype was counted at least ten times. This sequence joins TRBV12-3 or TRBV12-4 and TRBJ1-1; D unresolved. The CDR3 totals 13 residues. Trimming cost V 5 bases and J 6 bases, with 13 bases left between them. The CDR3 loop is CASSPPGLAEAFF. CDR3 coding DNA: TGTGCCAGCAGTCCCCCGGGTTTAGCTGAAGCTTTCTTT.